Listed below are T cell receptor beta chains from one sample, sequenced in a study of T-cell reconstitution after alpha-beta-depleted transplantation in children. TCRdb fed the PCR reads into MiXCR, producing one record per CDR3 protein. The data hold under 75,000 distinct CDR3 sequences, with 11% observed a single time. The sequences come from PBMCs, collected before TCRalphabeta/CD19-depleted stem cell transplant. The receptors were gathered from a boy between 10 and 17 years old with acute myeloid leukemia, due to receive a stem cell transplant. Both conserved end residues are part of each CDR3. The D gene is left open where the match is weak. Size is stated for part of the rows, as once, few or many counts, or as a class when the clone is expanded.

CDR3,DNA,size,V,J,D
CASSLAPGAGETQYF,TGCGCCAGCAGCTTGGCCCCGGGGGCTGGGGAGACCCAGTACTTC,NA,TRBV5-1,TRBJ2-5,NA
CASSQGWDTDTQYF,TGCGCCAGCAGCCAAGGGTGGGACACAGATACGCAGTATTTT,NA,TRBV4-3,TRBJ2-3,NA
CASSIVGPAGELFF,TGTGCCAGTAGTATTGTGGGGCCGGCCGGGGAGCTGTTTTTT,NA,TRBV19,TRBJ2-2,NA
CSARPRTDRIYNSPLHF,TGCAGTGCTAGACCGCGGACAGATCGTATCTATAATTCACCCCTCCACTTT,many,TRBV20-1,TRBJ1-6,NA
CASSLEAVGQGYNEQFF,TGTGCCAGCAGCTTAGAAGCGGTCGGGCAGGGCTACAATGAGCAGTTCTTC,many,TRBV11-2,TRBJ2-1,NA
CASSFPGQSRETQYF,TGTGCCAGCAGTTTTCCGGGACAGTCGCGGGAGACCCAGTACTTC,many,TRBV28,TRBJ2-5,TRBD1
CSVLAGGGETQYF,TGCAGTGTGCTAGCGGGAGGCGGGGAGACCCAGTACTTC,many,TRBV20-1,TRBJ2-5,TRBD2
CASSQESFIKYEQYF,TGTGCCAGCAGCCAGGAGAGCTTCATAAAATACGAGCAGTACTTC,many,TRBV6-2/TRBV6-3,TRBJ2-7,NA
CASSERDRGDYGYTF,TGTGCCAGCAGTGAGCGGGACAGGGGGGACTATGGCTACACCTTC,many,TRBV25-1,TRBJ1-2,TRBD1
CASSLKLAGSFHEQFF,TGTGCCAGCAGCTTGAAACTAGCGGGGTCGTTCCATGAGCAGTTCTTC,many,TRBV7-2,TRBJ2-1,TRBD2
CASSLAGGGGNYGYTF,TGCGCCAGCAGCTTGGCCGGTGGAGGGGGAAATTATGGCTACACCTTC,many,TRBV5-1,TRBJ1-2,NA
CASSLDEAGKETQYF,TGTGCCAGCAGCTTAGACGAAGCAGGGAAAGAGACCCAGTACTTC,NA,TRBV7-8,TRBJ2-5,NA
CASSKGQGVFEQYF,TGTGCCAGCAGCAAGGGACAGGGGGTCTTCGAGCAGTACTTC,many,TRBV5-5,TRBJ2-7,TRBD1
CSARGPSASSYEQYF,TGCAGTGCTAGAGGCCCCAGCGCTTCCTCCTACGAGCAGTACTTC,many,TRBV20-1,TRBJ2-7,NA
CASFRDRRGEQYF,TGTGCCAGTTTCCGGGACAGAAGAGGCGAGCAGTACTTC,many,TRBV6-2/TRBV6-3,TRBJ2-7,TRBD1
CASSATRGTGYGYTF,TGTGCCAGCAGCGCCACCCGCGGGACAGGGTACGGCTACACCTTC,NA,TRBV9,TRBJ1-2,TRBD1
CASSRNRESTEAFF,TGCGCCAGCAGCAGAAACAGGGAGAGCACTGAAGCTTTCTTT,many,TRBV10-1,TRBJ1-1,NA